One and the same sample provided the 27 T cell receptor beta chains below, sequenced in a study of blood T cell repertoires in COVID-19. Produced via immunoSEQ multiplex PCR; TCRdb's table is partial and in-frame only. The sample holds roughly 220,000 clones, roughly nine tenths seen once. The specimen sequenced was PBMCs or T cells enriched from blood (not recorded which). These receptors all come from a woman in her late teens or twenties in a cohort exposed to, infected with or recovered from COVID-19 (not recorded which).

The rearrangement joins TRBV27 to TRBJ2-1; TRBD2 might be the D (5 bases). The CDR3 has 15 amino acids. The germline CDR1 and CDR2 sequences are MNHEY and SMNVEV (reference sequence). Trimming cost V 5 bases and J 6 bases, with 17 bases left between them. The CDR3 bases are TGTGCCAGCAGTCCTCGCGGGTCTGACCCCAATGAGCAGTTCTTC. Encoded protein: CASSPRGSDPNEQFF.

CDR3 DNA: TGTGCCAGCAGTTACCGTCAACTATATGGCTACACCTTC. This codes for CASSYRQLYGYTF. The V gene is TRBV6-5, the J gene TRBJ1-2; D is uncertain. V lost 2 bases and J 5 bases, leaving 9 bases between the germline ends. Looked up from germline, CDR1 is MNHEY and CDR2 is SVGAGI. This CDR3 region has 13 residues.

This clone has more than one count but fewer than ten. This chain uses TRBV6-5 with TRBJ1-4; D might be TRBD1 (5 bases). V was pared by 7 bases and J by 5 bases, with 14 bases between. This CDR3 is built from 14 residues. Germline V gives CDR1 MNHEY, CDR2 SVGAGI. Here the CDR3 DNA reads TGTGCCAGCACCCCGAGACAGCTAAATGAAAAACTGTTTTTT. Translated: CASTPRQLNEKLFF.

V usage is TRBV28 and J usage is TRBJ1-4, with 8 bases aligning to TRBD1. The CDR3 runs 13 residues. The trim removed 8 bases at V and 4 bases at J, leaving 3 bases unmatched. The germline V gene encodes CDR1 MDHEN and CDR2 SYDVKM. CDR3 protein: CASRTGNNEKLFF. CDR3 DNA: TGTGCCAGCCGGACAGGGAATAATGAAAAACTGTTTTTT.

The J gene is TRBJ2-7, the V gene TRBV6-1; the D gene is possibly TRBD1 (6 bases). CDR3 length equals 14 residues. CDR1 and CDR2 (germline): MNHNS, SASEGT. Trimming took off 2 bases at V and 3 bases at J, with 11 bases between the two ends. CDR3 coding DNA: TGTGCCAGCAGTGAACGCAGGGGAAACTACGAGCAGTACTTC. It encodes CASSERRGNYEQYF.

In its sample, this clone was seen a few times. V gene TRBV9 combines with J gene TRBJ1-5; D is unclear. Trimming removed 2 bases at V and 0 bases at J, with 6 bases between. The germline CDR1 and CDR2 sequences are SGDLS and YYNGEE. The CDR3 sequence is 14 residues long. The CDR3 spells CASSVGASNQPQHF. The CDR3 region has the DNA TGTGCCAGCAGCGTTGGAGCTAGCAATCAGCCCCAGCATTTT.

The chain links TRBV5-6 to TRBJ1-5; D gene unclear. Trimming took 1 base from V and 4 from J, leaving 18 bases between them. The CDR3 is 17 residues long. In germline, CDR1 is SGHDT, CDR2 YYEEEE. The CDR3 bases are TGTGCCAGCAGCTTGTCTGCAGATCCCCGTTTGAATCAGCCCCAGCATTTT. Its translation is CASSLSADPRLNQPQHF.

This sequence joins TRBV7-2 and TRBJ2-5; 8 nucleotides match TRBD2. V shed 0 bases and J 7 bases; nucleotides not matched to a gene: 7. There are 15 residues in the CDR3. Germline V CDR1 and CDR2: SGHTA, FQGNSA. The CDR3 coding sequence is TGTGCCAGCAGCTTAGCCAGCGGGGGCGGGGGGACCCAGTACTTC. Translated, it gives CASSLASGGGGTQYF.

This rearrangement joins TRBV11-2 to TRBJ1-6, with no clear D. The CDR3 is made up of 15 amino acids. Germline V gene sequence: CDR1 SGHAT, CDR2 FQNNGV. V was cut by 0 bases and J by 6 bases, with 9 bases left in between. The CDR3 nucleotides read TGTGCCAGCAGCTTAGAGTGGGGAGCTAATTCACCCCTCCACTTT. Protein: CASSLEWGANSPLHF.

This rearrangement joins TRBV7-9 to TRBJ2-1; D possibly corresponds to TRBD1 (5 bases). CDR1 and CDR2 from the germline V gene are SEHNR and FQNEAQ (reference sequence). Trimming removed 5 bases at V and 8 bases at J, with 16 bases between. The CDR3 covers 14 residues. The CDR3 DNA reads as TGTGCCAGCAGCCATCCAGGACAACCCCATGAGCAGTTCTTC. Protein sequence: CASSHPGQPHEQFF.

The gene calls are TRBV24-1 and TRBJ1-5; TRBD1 is a possible D gene (5 bases). V was pared by 0 bases and J by 3 bases, with 11 bases between. Germline CDR1 and CDR2: KGHDR and SFDVKD. This CDR3 is 16 amino acids long. The CDR3 loop reads CATSDLRQGPNQPQHF. As DNA, the CDR3 is TGTGCCACCAGTGATTTGCGGCAGGGTCCCAATCAGCCCCAGCATTTT.

Comment on this clone: The junction differs from germline at one of its ends, possibly a read error. The chain recombines TRBV7-6 with TRBJ2-7; 12 bases agree with TRBD2. The CDR3 has 14 amino acids. Germline V lookup: CDR1 SGHVS, CDR2 FNYEAQ. CDR3 region: CASSLAGGTYEQYF. The CDR3 DNA reads TGTGCCAGCAGCCTAGCGGGAGGGACCTACGAGCAGTACTTC.

This chain connects TRBV11-3 to TRBJ1-1; D perhaps matches TRBD1 (5 bases). The germline gives CDR1 SGHNT, CDR2 YENEEA. The V end was cut by 5 bases, the J end by 5 bases, with 12 bases between. This CDR3 has 13 amino acids. The CDR3 coding sequence is TGTGCCAGCAGCCGACAGCAGAATACTGAAGCTTTCTTT. This sequence encodes CASSRQQNTEAFF.

The chain is built from TRBV19 and TRBJ2-3; D gene unclear. The CDR3 length is 12 residues. The V end was cut by 4 bases, the J end by 4 bases, with 6 bases between. Germline V gene data show CDR1 as LNHDA and CDR2 as SQIVND (reference sequence). The CDR3 loop is CASSTMADTQYF. CDR3 sequence (DNA): TGTGCCAGTAGTACTATGGCAGATACGCAGTATTTT.

This chain joins TRBV19 and TRBJ1-5; 7 nucleotides agree with TRBD1. Germline lookup yields CDR1 LNHDA and CDR2 SQIVND (reference sequence). This CDR3 region has 14 residues. The junction had 5 bases not matched to a gene; V was cut back by 4 bases and J by 5 bases. In DNA form, the CDR3 reads TGTGCCAGTAGTACTACAGGGGTATATCAGCCCCAGCATTTT. Its protein product is CASSTTGVYQPQHF.

The chain employs TRBV19 and TRBJ1-1, with 12 bases matching TRBD1. V trimming: 6 bases; J trimming: 10 bases; junction bases outside the gene matches: 6. The CDR3 has 13 amino acids. The germline gives CDR1 LNHDA, CDR2 SQIVND (reference sequence). CDR3 amino acids: CASRGQGAVGAFF. In nucleotides, the CDR3 is TGTGCCAGTAGGGGACAGGGGGCGGTCGGAGCTTTCTTT.

The V gene is TRBV5-6, the J gene TRBJ1-2; D might be TRBD1 (6 bases). Trimming cost V 0 bases and J 4 bases, with 13 bases left between them. This CDR3 contains 15 residues. CDR1 SGHDT and CDR2 YYEEEE come from the germline V gene. The DNA for the CDR3 is TGTGCCAGCAGCTTGGAGTACAGGGTTTCCTATGGCTACACCTTC. This translates into CASSLEYRVSYGYTF.

The V gene is TRBV5-1, the J gene TRBJ2-4, with 7 bases identical to TRBD1. J lost 0 bases, V lost 5 bases, and 8 bases had no gene match. Germline V gene data show CDR1 as SGHRS and CDR2 as YFSETQ. The CDR3 is 16 residues long. The CDR3 reads CASSPPGGVAKNIQYF. The CDR3 DNA follows: TGCGCCAGCAGTCCTCCAGGGGGAGTAGCCAAAAACATTCAGTACTTC. Based on the CDR3 plus reference TRBV5-1 and TRBJ2-4, the full variable domain is KAGVTQTPRYLIKTRGQQVTLSCSPISGHRSVSWYQQTPGQGLQFLFEYFSETQRNKGNFPGRFSGRQFSNSRSEMNVSTLELGDSALYLCASSPPGGVAKNIQYFGAGTRLSVL.

This rearrangement joins TRBV2 to TRBJ1-3, with 7 bases aligning to TRBD1. Germline loops: CDR1 SNHLY, CDR2 FYNNEI. This CDR3 spans 14 amino acids. V was pared by 7 bases and J by 4 bases, with 7 bases of the junction left unmatched. Here the CDR3 reads CASTSGGGGNTIYF. In nucleotides, the CDR3 is TGTGCCAGCACCTCAGGGGGAGGCGGAAACACCATATATTTT.

This clone was observed once. The rearrangement uses TRBV19 and TRBJ2-1; 11 bases line up with TRBD2. The germline V gene encodes CDR1 LNHDA and CDR2 SQIVND (reference sequence). V lost 3 bases, J lost 9 bases, and 7 bases stayed unmatched. This CDR3 region has 15 residues. The CDR3 loop is CASSISGGARGEQFF. CDR3 DNA: TGTGCCAGTAGTATTAGCGGGGGGGCTAGGGGTGAGCAGTTCTTC. Based on the CDR3 plus reference TRBV19 and TRBJ2-1, the full variable domain is DGGITQSPKYLFRKEGQNVTLSCEQNLNHDAMYWYRQDPGQGLRLIYYSQIVNDFQKGDIAEGYSVSREKKESFPLTVTSAQKNPTAFYLCASSISGGARGEQFFGPGTRLTVL.

This chain joins TRBV7-2 and TRBJ2-3, with 10 bases matching TRBD2. Unmatched junction bases numbered 2, after V lost 4 bases and J lost 4 bases. The CDR3 runs 14 residues. Germline CDR1 reads SGHTA; CDR2 reads FQGNSA. The CDR3, as DNA: TGTGCCAGCAGCTCTGGGACTAGCGCAGATACGCAGTATTTT. Translated: CASSSGTSADTQYF.

V and J are TRBV19 and TRBJ2-7; 7 nucleotides match TRBD2. CDR1 and CDR2 (germline): LNHDA, SQIVND (reference sequence). CDR3 length: 12 amino acids. V shed 10 bases and J 4 bases; nucleotides not matched to a gene: 7. This CDR3 reads CATSNGGYEQYF. The CDR3 nucleotides are TGTGCCACCAGTAACGGGGGGTACGAGCAGTACTTC.

The chain links TRBV18 to TRBJ1-4; 10 positions match TRBD1. This CDR3 region has 15 residues. Per germline, CDR1 KGHSH and CDR2 LQKENI. V lost 5 bases, J lost 8 bases, and 8 bases stayed unmatched. This CDR3 reads CASSLTGGHREKLFF. CDR3 sequence (DNA): TGTGCCAGCTCATTGACAGGGGGCCACAGAGAAAAACTGTTTTTT. The whole variable domain, filled in from reference TRBV18 and TRBJ1-4, reads NAGVMQNPRHLVRRRGQEARLRCSPMKGHSHVYWYRQLPEEGLKFMVYLQKENIIDESGMPKERFSAEFPKEGPSILRIQQVVRGDSAAYFCASSLTGGHREKLFFGSGTQLSVL.

Concerning this clone itself: Other DNA sequences in this specimen translate into the identical CDR3. The V gene is TRBV5-1, the J gene TRBJ2-7; no firm D call. This CDR3 has 14 residues. Trimming pared 3 bases from V and 2 bases from J, leaving 12 bases between. Germline V CDR1 and CDR2: SGHRS, YFSETQ. CDR3 coding DNA: TGCGCCAGCAGCTCTGGCCAGGAAACCTACGAGCAGTACTTC. Amino acid sequence: CASSSGQETYEQYF.

V usage is TRBV5-4 and J usage is TRBJ1-6; TRBD1 agrees at 8 bases. The germline V gene encodes CDR1 SGHNT and CDR2 YYREEE (reference sequence). V gave up 4 bases and J gave up 5 bases; unmatched junction bases: 8. The CDR3 sequence is 16 residues long. The CDR3 sequence is CASSGRMGQDNSPLHF. As DNA, the CDR3 is TGTGCCAGCAGCGGGAGGATGGGACAGGATAATTCACCCCTCCACTTT. Full variable domain (outside the CDR3, taken from reference TRBV5-4 and TRBJ1-6): ETGVTQSPTHLIKTRGQQVTLRCSSQSGHNTVSWYQQALGQGPQFIFQYYREEENGRGNFPPRFSGLQFPNYSSELNVNALELDDSALYLCASSGRMGQDNSPLHFGNGTRLTVT.

The J gene is TRBJ2-1, the V gene TRBV14; 7 positions match TRBD1. Germline lookup yields CDR1 SGHDN and CDR2 FVKESK. J was trimmed by 8 bases and V by 5 bases; bases with no gene match: 15. The CDR3 loop spans 16 amino acids. As DNA, the CDR3 is TGTGCCAGCAGCGGACTGACAGGGTTTCTTGGCGATGAGCAGTTCTTC. Translating gives CASSGLTGFLGDEQFF.

The gene calls are TRBV6-5 and TRBJ2-7, with 7 bases that match TRBD2. CDR3 length: 14 residues. Germline V gene data show CDR1 as MNHEY and CDR2 as SVGAGI. Trimming removed 5 bases from V and 2 bases from J; junction bases left unmatched: 6. The CDR3 reads CASSPAGTTYEQYF. CDR3 nucleotide sequence: TGTGCCAGCAGTCCCGCCGGGACTACCTACGAGCAGTACTTC.